This is a list of T cell receptor beta chains from one sample in a study of blood T cell repertoires in COVID-19. Using immunoSEQ multiplex PCR, the repertoire was profiled, and TCRdb retains in-frame clones only, with some absent. Of 110,000 or so clones detected, about four fifths appear once; the ten largest clones hold roughly 15%. Sequencing input: peripheral blood. Every receptor here comes from a woman aged 80 or over with acute or convalescent COVID-19. Each CDR3 is given with its conserved first and last residue. Each record gives: V gene, J gene, clone size, D gene, CDR3 protein, CDR3 DNA. The D gene is left open where the match is weak. A row's size may be missing; if present it is once, few, many or a size class.

v_call: TRBV27; j_call: TRBJ1-5; clone_size: -; d_call: TRBD1; cdr3_aa: CASSAIPGQLLQPQHF; cdr3_nt: TGTGCCAGCAGTGCCATCCCGGGACAGCTTTTACAGCCCCAGCATTTT
v_call: TRBV2; j_call: TRBJ1-5; clone_size: few; d_call: TRBD1; cdr3_aa: CASRQGVSNQPQHF; cdr3_nt: TGTGCCAGCAGACAGGGGGTTAGCAATCAGCCCCAGCATTTT
v_call: TRBV21-1; j_call: TRBJ1-5; clone_size: -; d_call: -; cdr3_aa: CASSTTDRMHQPQHF; cdr3_nt: TGTGCCAGCAGCACAACGGACAGGATGCATCAGCCCCAGCATTTT
v_call: TRBV30; j_call: TRBJ2-1; clone_size: few; d_call: -; cdr3_aa: CAWRAPYNEQFF; cdr3_nt: TGTGCCTGGAGGGCCCCCTACAATGAGCAGTTCTTC
v_call: TRBV5-6; j_call: TRBJ2-5; clone_size: -; d_call: TRBD1; cdr3_aa: CASSPLGQGGETQYF; cdr3_nt: TGTGCCAGCAGCCCGCTAGGACAGGGGGGAGAGACCCAGTACTTC
v_call: TRBV4-3; j_call: TRBJ1-1; clone_size: -; d_call: -; cdr3_aa: CASSQDSSPLNTEAFF; cdr3_nt: TGCGCCAGCAGCCAAGATTCATCCCCCCTGAACACTGAAGCTTTCTTT
v_call: TRBV28; j_call: TRBJ1-2; clone_size: few; d_call: -; cdr3_aa: CASSPGWRGGYTF; cdr3_nt: TGTGCCAGCAGCCCCGGGTGGAGGGGTGGCTACACCTTC
v_call: TRBV4-1; j_call: TRBJ1-1; clone_size: -; d_call: -; cdr3_aa: CASSQDFYSHAFF; cdr3_nt: TGCGCCAGCAGCCAGGACTTCTATTCACACGCTTTCTTT
v_call: TRBV2; j_call: TRBJ1-5; clone_size: -; d_call: TRBD1; cdr3_aa: CASSVTTGGGQPQHF; cdr3_nt: TGTGCCAGCAGTGTAACGACAGGGGGAGGACAGCCCCAGCATTTT
v_call: TRBV2; j_call: TRBJ2-5; clone_size: -; d_call: -; cdr3_aa: CASRDSKETQYF; cdr3_nt: TGTGCCAGCAGGGACTCCAAAGAGACCCAGTACTTC
v_call: TRBV6-2/TRBV6-3; j_call: TRBJ1-1; clone_size: -; d_call: -; cdr3_aa: CASSSLGRGTEAFF; cdr3_nt: TGTGCCAGCAGTTCCCTAGGGAGGGGCACTGAAGCTTTCTTT
v_call: TRBV5-4; j_call: TRBJ2-5; clone_size: -; d_call: -; cdr3_aa: CASRFSTGTSETQYF; cdr3_nt: TGTGCCAGCAGGTTTAGCACCGGGACTTCTGAGACCCAGTACTTC
v_call: TRBV20-1; j_call: TRBJ2-7; clone_size: -; d_call: TRBD2; cdr3_aa: CSASRTSGSSYEQYF; cdr3_nt: TGCAGTGCTAGTAGGACTAGCGGGAGCTCCTACGAGCAGTACTTC
v_call: TRBV29-1; j_call: TRBJ1-2; clone_size: few; d_call: -; cdr3_aa: CSADTSYGYTF; cdr3_nt: TGCAGCGCTGACACAAGCTATGGCTACACCTTC
v_call: TRBV18; j_call: TRBJ1-1; clone_size: -; d_call: -; cdr3_aa: CASSAGESNTEAFF; cdr3_nt: TGTGCCAGCTCCGCCGGGGAGTCCAACACTGAAGCTTTCTTT
v_call: TRBV6-4; j_call: TRBJ2-5; clone_size: many; d_call: TRBD2; cdr3_aa: CASSDLAGGRETQYF; cdr3_nt: TGTGCCAGCAGTGACCTAGCGGGAGGGCGAGAGACCCAGTACTTC
v_call: TRBV2; j_call: TRBJ1-5; clone_size: -; d_call: -; cdr3_aa: CASSDFFASPDQPQHF; cdr3_nt: TGTGCCAGCAGTGATTTCTTTGCCTCCCCGGATCAGCCCCAGCATTTT
v_call: TRBV30; j_call: TRBJ1-5; clone_size: -; d_call: TRBD1; cdr3_aa: CAWSVQTGNQPQHF; cdr3_nt: TGTGCCTGGAGTGTACAGACAGGGAATCAGCCCCAGCATTTT
v_call: TRBV7-7; j_call: TRBJ1-6; clone_size: -; d_call: -; cdr3_aa: CASSFAGLNENSPLHF; cdr3_nt: TGTGCCAGCAGCTTCGCAGGGTTAAACGAGAATTCACCCCTCCACTTT
v_call: TRBV30; j_call: TRBJ2-5; clone_size: -; d_call: -; cdr3_aa: CAWSVGREKETQYF; cdr3_nt: TGTGCCTGGAGTGTAGGGCGGGAAAAAGAGACCCAGTACTTC
v_call: TRBV5-1; j_call: TRBJ1-1; clone_size: -; d_call: TRBD1; cdr3_aa: CASSTQGAGNTEAFF; cdr3_nt: TGCGCCAGCAGCACACAGGGGGCAGGGAACACTGAAGCTTTCTTT
v_call: TRBV19; j_call: TRBJ2-2; clone_size: -; d_call: -; cdr3_aa: CASRISNTGELFF; cdr3_nt: TGTGCCAGCCGAATTAGCAACACCGGGGAGCTGTTTTTT
v_call: TRBV28; j_call: TRBJ2-1; clone_size: -; d_call: TRBD2; cdr3_aa: CASVTGLAGKYEQFF; cdr3_nt: TGTGCCAGCGTGACAGGCCTAGCGGGAAAGTATGAGCAGTTCTTC
v_call: TRBV10-2; j_call: TRBJ2-5; clone_size: once; d_call: -; cdr3_aa: CASSASGETQYF; cdr3_nt: TGCGCCAGCAGTGCCAGCGGGGAGACCCAGTACTTC
v_call: TRBV6-5; j_call: TRBJ1-1; clone_size: -; d_call: -; cdr3_aa: CASRMGQQNTEAFF; cdr3_nt: TGTGCCAGCAGAATGGGACAACAGAACACTGAAGCTTTCTTT
v_call: TRBV5-1; j_call: TRBJ1-5; clone_size: few; d_call: TRBD1; cdr3_aa: CASSLTSGTQGGIVHF; cdr3_nt: TGCGCCAGCAGCTTGACGTCGGGGACACAGGGGGGGATTGTACATTTT
v_call: TRBV5-1; j_call: TRBJ2-1; clone_size: -; d_call: -; cdr3_aa: CASSFEDTYNEQFF; cdr3_nt: TGCGCCAGCAGCTTCGAGGACACCTACAATGAGCAGTTCTTC
v_call: TRBV6-5; j_call: TRBJ1-1; clone_size: -; d_call: TRBD1; cdr3_aa: CASTSTGGTEAFF; cdr3_nt: TGTGCCAGCACTTCGACAGGGGGCACTGAAGCTTTCTTT
v_call: TRBV24-1; j_call: TRBJ2-2; clone_size: -; d_call: -; cdr3_aa: CATAAEITGELFF; cdr3_nt: TGTGCCACCGCGGCGGAGATCACCGGGGAGCTGTTTTTT
v_call: TRBV4-1; j_call: TRBJ2-7; clone_size: -; d_call: TRBD2; cdr3_aa: CASSQRLAEIYEQYF; cdr3_nt: TGCGCCAGCAGCCAAAGGCTAGCGGAGATATACGAGCAGTACTTC
v_call: TRBV13; j_call: TRBJ1-4; clone_size: -; d_call: TRBD1; cdr3_aa: CASSSTGGTEKLFF; cdr3_nt: TGTGCCAGCAGCTCGACAGGGGGCACTGAAAAACTGTTTTTT